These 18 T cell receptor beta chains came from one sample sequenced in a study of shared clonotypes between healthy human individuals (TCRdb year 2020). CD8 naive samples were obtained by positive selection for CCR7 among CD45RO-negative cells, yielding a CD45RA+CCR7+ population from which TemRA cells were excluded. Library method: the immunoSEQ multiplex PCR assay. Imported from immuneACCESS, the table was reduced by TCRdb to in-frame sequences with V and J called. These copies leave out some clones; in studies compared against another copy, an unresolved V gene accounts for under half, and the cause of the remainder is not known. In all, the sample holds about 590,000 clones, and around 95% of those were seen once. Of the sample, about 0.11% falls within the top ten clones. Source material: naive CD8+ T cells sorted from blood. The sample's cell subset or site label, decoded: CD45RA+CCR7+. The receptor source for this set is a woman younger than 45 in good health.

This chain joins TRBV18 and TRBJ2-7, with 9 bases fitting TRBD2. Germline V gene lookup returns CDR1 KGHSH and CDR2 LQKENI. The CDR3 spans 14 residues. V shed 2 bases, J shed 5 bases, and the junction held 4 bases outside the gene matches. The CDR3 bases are TGTGCCAGCTCACCATCGGCTAGCGGGAACGAGCAGTACTTC. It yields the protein CASSPSASGNEQYF.

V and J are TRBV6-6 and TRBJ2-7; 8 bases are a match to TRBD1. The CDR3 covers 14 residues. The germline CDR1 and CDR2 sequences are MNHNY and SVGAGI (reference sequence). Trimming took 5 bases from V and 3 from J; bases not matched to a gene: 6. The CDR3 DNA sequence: TGTGCCAGCAGTCCCGGACAGGGTCTCTACGAGCAGTACTTC. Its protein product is CASSPGQGLYEQYF.

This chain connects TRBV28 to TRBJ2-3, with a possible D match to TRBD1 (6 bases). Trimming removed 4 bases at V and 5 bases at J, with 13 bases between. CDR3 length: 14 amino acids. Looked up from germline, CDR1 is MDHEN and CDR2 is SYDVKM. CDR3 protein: CASSWTELEDTQYF. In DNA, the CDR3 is TGTGCCAGCAGTTGGACAGAGTTAGAAGATACGCAGTATTTT.

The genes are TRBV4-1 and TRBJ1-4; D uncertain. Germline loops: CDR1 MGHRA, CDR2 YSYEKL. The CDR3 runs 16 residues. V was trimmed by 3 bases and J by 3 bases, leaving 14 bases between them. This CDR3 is CASSQVAGSANEKLFF. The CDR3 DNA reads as TGCGCCAGCAGCCAGGTGGCTGGGAGTGCTAATGAAAAACTGTTTTTT.

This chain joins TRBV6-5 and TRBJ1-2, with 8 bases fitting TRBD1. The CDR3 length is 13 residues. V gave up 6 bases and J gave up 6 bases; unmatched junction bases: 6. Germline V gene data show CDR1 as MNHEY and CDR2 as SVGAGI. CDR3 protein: CASRATGVDGYTF. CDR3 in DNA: TGTGCCAGCAGAGCGACAGGGGTCGATGGCTACACCTTC.

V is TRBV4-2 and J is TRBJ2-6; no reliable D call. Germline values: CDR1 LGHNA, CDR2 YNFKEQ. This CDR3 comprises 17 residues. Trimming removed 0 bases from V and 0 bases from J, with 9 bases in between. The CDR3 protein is CASSQDAARSGANVLTF. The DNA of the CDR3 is TGTGCCAGCAGCCAAGATGCGGCTCGCTCTGGGGCCAACGTCCTGACTTTC.

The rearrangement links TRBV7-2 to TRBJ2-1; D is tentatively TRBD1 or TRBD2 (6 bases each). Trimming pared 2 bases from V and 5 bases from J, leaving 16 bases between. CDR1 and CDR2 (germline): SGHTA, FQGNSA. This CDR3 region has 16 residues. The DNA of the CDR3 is TGTGCCAGCAGCTTACGGGGGCTAGCGCCTGACAATGAGCAGTTCTTC. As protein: CASSLRGLAPDNEQFF.

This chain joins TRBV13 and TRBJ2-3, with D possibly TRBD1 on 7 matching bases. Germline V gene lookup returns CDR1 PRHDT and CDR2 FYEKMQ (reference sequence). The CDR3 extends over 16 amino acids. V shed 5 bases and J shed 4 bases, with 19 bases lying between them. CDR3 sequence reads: CASSNSDRAGSDTQYF. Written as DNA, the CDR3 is TGTGCCAGCAGCAATAGTGACAGGGCGGGATCAGATACGCAGTATTTT. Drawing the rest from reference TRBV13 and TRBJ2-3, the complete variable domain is AAGVIQSPRHLIKEKRETATLKCYPIPRHDTVYWYQQGPGQDPQFLISFYEKMQSDKGSIPDRFSAQQFSDYHSELNMSSLELGDSALYFCASSNSDRAGSDTQYFGPGTRLTVL.

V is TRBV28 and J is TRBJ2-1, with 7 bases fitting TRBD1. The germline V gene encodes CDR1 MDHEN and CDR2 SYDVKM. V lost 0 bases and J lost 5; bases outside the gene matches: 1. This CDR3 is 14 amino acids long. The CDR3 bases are TGTGCCAGCAGTTTATGGGGGACAGACAATGAGCAGTTCTTC. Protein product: CASSLWGTDNEQFF.

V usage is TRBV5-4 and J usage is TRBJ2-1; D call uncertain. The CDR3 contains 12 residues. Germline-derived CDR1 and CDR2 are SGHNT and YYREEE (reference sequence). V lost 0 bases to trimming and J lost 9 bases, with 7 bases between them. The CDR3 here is CASSLETPEQFF. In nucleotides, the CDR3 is TGTGCCAGCAGCTTGGAGACTCCTGAGCAGTTCTTC.

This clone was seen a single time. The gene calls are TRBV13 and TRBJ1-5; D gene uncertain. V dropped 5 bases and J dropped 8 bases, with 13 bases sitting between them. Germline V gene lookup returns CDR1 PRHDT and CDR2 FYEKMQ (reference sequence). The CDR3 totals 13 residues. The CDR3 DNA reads TGTGCCAGCAGCGCCGAGCGGGGTGAGCCCCAGCATTTT. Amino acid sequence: CASSAERGEPQHF.

CDR3 sequence (DNA): TGTGCCACCTCTATGGGACAGCACACTGAAGCTTTCTTT. Encoded protein: CATSMGQHTEAFF. J is TRBJ1-1 and V is TRBV19, with 7 bases aligning to TRBD1. Germline assignment: CDR1 LNHDA and CDR2 SQIVND (reference sequence). Losses at the gene ends were 10 bases for V and 3 bases for J; bases not matched to a gene: 8. There are 13 residues in the CDR3.

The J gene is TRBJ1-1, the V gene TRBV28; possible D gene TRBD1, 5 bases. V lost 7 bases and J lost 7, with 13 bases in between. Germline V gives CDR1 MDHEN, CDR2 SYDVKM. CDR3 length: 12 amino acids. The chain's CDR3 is CASTPGGFEAFF. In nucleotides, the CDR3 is TGTGCCAGCACCCCTGGGGGTTTTGAAGCTTTCTTT.

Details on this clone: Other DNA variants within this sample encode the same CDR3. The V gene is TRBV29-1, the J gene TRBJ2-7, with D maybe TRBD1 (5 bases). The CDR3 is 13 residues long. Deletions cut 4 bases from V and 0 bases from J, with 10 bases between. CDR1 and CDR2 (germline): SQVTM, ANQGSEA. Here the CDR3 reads CSVGGGSSYEQYF. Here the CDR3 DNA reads TGCAGCGTTGGGGGCGGCTCCTCCTACGAGCAGTACTTC.

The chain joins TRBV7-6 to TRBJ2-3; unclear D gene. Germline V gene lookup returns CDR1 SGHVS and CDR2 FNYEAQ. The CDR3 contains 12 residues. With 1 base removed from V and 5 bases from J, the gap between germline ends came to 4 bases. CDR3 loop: CASSLGLDTQYF. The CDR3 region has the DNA TGTGCCAGCAGCTTAGGATTAGATACGCAGTATTTT.

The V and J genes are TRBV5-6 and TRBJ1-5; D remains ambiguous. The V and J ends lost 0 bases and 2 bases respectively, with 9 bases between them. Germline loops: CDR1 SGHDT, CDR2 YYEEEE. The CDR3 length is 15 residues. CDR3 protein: CASSLGANGNQPQHF. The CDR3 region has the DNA TGTGCCAGCAGCTTGGGGGCCAACGGCAATCAGCCCCAGCATTTT.

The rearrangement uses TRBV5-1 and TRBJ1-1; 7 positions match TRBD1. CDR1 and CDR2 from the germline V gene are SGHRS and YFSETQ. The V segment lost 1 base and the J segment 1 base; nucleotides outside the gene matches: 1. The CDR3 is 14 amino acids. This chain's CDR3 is CASSLWDRNTEAFF. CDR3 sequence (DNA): TGCGCCAGCAGCTTGTGGGACAGGAACACTGAAGCTTTCTTT. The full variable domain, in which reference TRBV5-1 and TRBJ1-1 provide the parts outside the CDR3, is KAGVTQTPRYLIKTRGQQVTLSCSPISGHRSVSWYQQTPGQGLQFLFEYFSETQRNKGNFPGRFSGRQFSNSRSEMNVSTLELGDSALYLCASSLWDRNTEAFFGQGTRLTVV.

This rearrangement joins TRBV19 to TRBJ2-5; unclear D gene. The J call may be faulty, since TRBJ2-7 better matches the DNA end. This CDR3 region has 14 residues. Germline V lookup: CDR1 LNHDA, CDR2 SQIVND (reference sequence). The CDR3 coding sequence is TGTGCCAGTAGCCCAGGTTTGGGGTCCTACGAGCAGTACTTC. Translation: CASSPGLGSYEQYF.